The rows below give T cell receptor beta chains drawn from one sample of a study of molecular identifiers for immune sequencing clone quantification. One entry per CDR3 protein, called by TCRdb with MiXCR from the PCR reads. This table has 40,000 or so distinct CDR3 sequences, roughly 21% appearing once. The sample was naive CD8+ T cells from blood, with Jurkat cell RNA spiked in. The source of these receptors is a human donor in good health. Some libraries in this study had Jurkat cell RNA spiked in. Each CDR3 is given with its conserved first and last residue. The D gene is left open where the match is weak. Expanded clones get a size class; other rows say once, few or many, or leave the size out.

TRBV5-5	TRBD2	TRBJ2-7	many	TGTGCCAGCAGCTTGGAGGGTCGGGGACTAGCGGTCTACGAGCAGTACTTC	CASSLEGRGLAVYEQYF
TRBV3-1	NA	TRBJ2-2	NA	TGTGCCAGCAGCATTAGAGCGGAGATGAGGACCGGGGAGCTGTTTTTT	CASSIRAEMRTGELFF
TRBV7-6	NA	TRBJ2-3	many	TGTGCCAGCAGCGTTCTAGCGACGGGCGCAGATACGCAGTATTTT	CASSVLATGADTQYF
TRBV12-3/TRBV12-4	NA	TRBJ1-5	many	TGTGCCAGCAGTTTAGCCAGGGAGGTTAATCAGCCCCAGCATTTT	CASSLAREVNQPQHF
TRBV14	NA	TRBJ1-2	NA	TGTGCCAGCAGCCAAGATTGGGGGAACTATGGCTACACCTTC	CASSQDWGNYGYTF
TRBV4-1	NA	TRBJ2-7	many	TGCGCCAGCAGCCAAGAAGACCAAGCATACTACGAGCAGTACTTC	CASSQEDQAYYEQYF
TRBV28	NA	TRBJ2-3	medium-sized	TGTGCCAGCAGCGCGAGAACTGCCCCCGATACGCAGTATTTT	CASSARTAPDTQYF
TRBV11-2	TRBD2	TRBJ2-5	many	TGTGCCAGCAGCTTGGGGCGGGGGGGCATTCAAGAGACCCAGTACTTC	CASSLGRGGIQETQYF
TRBV6-2/TRBV6-3	TRBD2	TRBJ2-1	many	TGTGCCAGCAGTTTACCCAGCGGGGGGGCAAATGAGCAGTTCTTC	CASSLPSGGANEQFF
TRBV20-1	NA	TRBJ2-3	many	TGCAGTGCTAGAGACCACGCTCTATCCCGGGGAAAAAGCACAGATACGCAGTATTTT	CSARDHALSRGKSTDTQYF
TRBV6-5	NA	TRBJ1-1	many	TGTGCCAGCAGTTACTCTTTTGCCAGCAGAACTGAAGCTTTCTTT	CASSYSFASRTEAFF
TRBV20-1	TRBD1	TRBJ2-3	many	TGCAGTGCCCGGACAGGGTCGATAGATACGCAGTATTTT	CSARTGSIDTQYF
TRBV28	NA	TRBJ1-6	many	TGTGCCAGCAGTGGGTCCCGAGCTTCACCCCTCCACTTT	CASSGSRASPLHF
TRBV4-1	NA	TRBJ1-1	many	TGCGCCACCACGGATTCCAGGGACACTGAAGCTTTCTTT	CATTDSRDTEAFF
TRBV29-1	NA	TRBJ1-5	many	TGCAGCGTTGAAGAGGGATATAGCAATCAGCCCCAGCATTTT	CSVEEGYSNQPQHF
TRBV4-1	NA	TRBJ2-3	many	TGCGCCAGCAGCCAAGTCTTCGGAGACACAGATACGCAGTATTTT	CASSQVFGDTDTQYF
TRBV9	NA	TRBJ1-2	once	TGTGCCAGCAGCGTAGGGTCCCTATGGACCTTC	CASSVGSLWTF
TRBV6-1	TRBD2	TRBJ2-3	many	TGTGCCACCTCCCTCCGCGGGGGAAGCACAGATACGCAGTATTTT	CATSLRGGSTDTQYF
TRBV4-3	NA	TRBJ2-2	many	TGCGCCAGCAGCCTTCGGACCCTCACCGGGGAGCTGTTTTTT	CASSLRTLTGELFF
TRBV20-1	TRBD2	TRBJ2-3	many	TGCAGTGCTAGAGAAGGCGGAGCGGGGTACACAGATACGCAGTATTTT	CSAREGGAGYTDTQYF
TRBV9	TRBD2	TRBJ2-3	NA	TGTGCCAGCAGCCATACAACTAGCGGGAGAGATACGCAGTATTTT	CASSHTTSGRDTQYF
TRBV4-1	NA	TRBJ1-2	many	TGCGCCAGCAGCGTACAGGGAACCCACTATGGCTACACCTTC	CASSVQGTHYGYTF
TRBV28	NA	TRBJ2-5	many	TGTGCCAGCACTGTCAGCGCTGTAACGGGAGAGACCCAGTACTTC	CASTVSAVTGETQYF
TRBV20-1	TRBD1	TRBJ2-7	many	TGCAGTGCTATCAATAAGGACAGGTCCTACGAGCAGTACTTC	CSAINKDRSYEQYF
TRBV19	NA	TRBJ1-1	many	TGTGCCAGTAGTGTATTAGGGGTTGAAGCTTTCTTT	CASSVLGVEAFF
TRBV10-3	NA	TRBJ2-7	many	TGTGCCATCAGTGAGTCGAAAGGCGTGACCTACGAGCAGTACTTC	CAISESKGVTYEQYF
TRBV4-3	NA	TRBJ2-3	NA	TGCGCCAGCAGCCAAGATGATGGAGATACGCAGTATTTT	CASSQDDGDTQYF
TRBV4-1	TRBD1	TRBJ1-1	many	TGCGCCAGCAGCCAAGCTCAGGGGGTTGAAGCTTTCTTT	CASSQAQGVEAFF
TRBV4-3	NA	TRBJ1-4	once	TGCGCCAGCAGCCAAGAAGAAGGGAATAATGAAAAACTGTTTTTT	CASSQEEGNNEKLFF
TRBV11-2	TRBD2	TRBJ2-3	many	TGTGCCAGCAGCCAGACTAGCGGTTACGCAGATACGCAGTATTTT	CASSQTSGYADTQYF
TRBV28	NA	TRBJ2-3	many	TGTGCCAGCAGTCCAACAGGGCGGCAGGACCGCACAGATACGCAGTATTTT	CASSPTGRQDRTDTQYF
TRBV12-3/TRBV12-4	NA	TRBJ2-2	many	TGTGCCAGCAGTTTCAAGACAGCTTACACCGGGGAGCTGTTTTTT	CASSFKTAYTGELFF
TRBV19	NA	TRBJ1-1	many	TGTGCCAGTAGTATCGGAGGGGTGATCACTGAAGCTTTCTTT	CASSIGGVITEAFF
TRBV24-1	TRBD2	TRBJ2-1	many	TGTGCCACCAGTGAGACCGGTGGACTAGCGGGTAAGAATGAGCAGTTCTTC	CATSETGGLAGKNEQFF
TRBV6-5	NA	TRBJ2-1	many	TGTGCCAGCAGCCGCGGGGTCTACAATGAGCAGTTCTTC	CASSRGVYNEQFF
TRBV7-6	TRBD2	TRBJ2-2	NA	TGTGCCAGCAGCCTAACAGCGGGGGGATCTGGTTCGGGGGAGCTGTTTTTT	CASSLTAGGSGSGELFF
TRBV9	TRBD1	TRBJ1-1	many	TGTGCCAGCAGCGTAGCTACGGGACAGGGGATGGCCCCGACTGAAGCTTTCTTT	CASSVATGQGMAPTEAFF
TRBV12-3/TRBV12-4	NA	TRBJ1-1	many	TGTGCCAGCAGTTTAGAGGGGGGGGCAAACACTGAAGCTTTCTTT	CASSLEGGANTEAFF
TRBV27	NA	TRBJ1-6	many	TGTGCCAGCTGTCCCGTTGTCGGAGCGAATTCACCCCTCCACTTT	CASCPVVGANSPLHF
TRBV7-9	NA	TRBJ2-7	NA	TGTGCCGTACGGGACGGGGGTACCTACGAGCAGTACTTC	CAVRDGGTYEQYF
TRBV6-1	TRBD2	TRBJ2-3	NA	TGTGCCATCCCCTTTAGCGGGAGGGCCACAGATACGCAGTATTTT	CAIPFSGRATDTQYF
TRBV4-1	NA	TRBJ1-5	many	TGCGCCAGCAGCCGCTTTTCGGCCCCGATGGATCAGCCCCAGCATTTT	CASSRFSAPMDQPQHF
TRBV7-2	NA	TRBJ1-5	many	TGTGCCAGCAGCTTAGCAGGTGGAGCCGGCCAGCCCCAGCATTTT	CASSLAGGAGQPQHF
TRBV9	NA	TRBJ2-5	many	TGTGCCAGCAGCGTTGACGGGAGCCAAGAGACCCAGTACTTC	CASSVDGSQETQYF
TRBV20-1	NA	TRBJ2-3	NA	TGCAGTGCTAGAGATCTGAGAGACTACCGCACAGATATGCAGTATTTT	CSARDLRDYRTDMQYF
TRBV20-1	NA	TRBJ2-7	many	TGCAGTGCCATTAGGGACAACTACGAGCAGTACTTC	CSAIRDNYEQYF
TRBV12-3/TRBV12-4	NA	TRBJ1-2	NA	TGTGCCAGCAGTTTAACAAGCTATGGCCACACCTTC	CASSLTSYGHTF
TRBV20-1	NA	TRBJ2-5	many	TGCAGTGCTATGATTAGGGGGAAGACCCAGTACTTC	CSAMIRGKTQYF
TRBV28	TRBD1	TRBJ2-3	many	TGTGCCAGCAGTTCGCCGAGCGACAGGGGATCAGATACGCAGTATTTT	CASSSPSDRGSDTQYF
TRBV30	TRBD1	TRBJ2-7	many	TGTGCCTGGAGCCGGTCGACAGGGGGCGAGCAGTACTTC	CAWSRSTGGEQYF
TRBV15	NA	TRBJ1-1	many	TGTGCCACCAGCAGAGATTCGCAGGAAGCTTTCTTT	CATSRDSQEAFF
TRBV5-6	TRBD1	TRBJ2-5	many	TGTGCCAGCAGCACAAGGACAGGATGGCAAGAGACCCAGTACTTC	CASSTRTGWQETQYF
TRBV13	TRBD2	TRBJ2-3	few	TGTGCCAGCAGCTTTGAGGGGCTAGCGGGGGGGCCGACAGATACGCAGTATTTT	CASSFEGLAGGPTDTQYF
TRBV7-4	NA	TRBJ1-3	many	TGTGCCAGCAGCTCCGAGTGCTCTGGAAACACCATATATTTT	CASSSECSGNTIYF